These T cell receptor beta chains were read from a single sample in a study of cytomegalovirus exposure and HLA in healthy donors. Profiling relied on immunoSEQ multiplex PCR, and the TCRdb table lists in-frame clones only, not all of them. The sample gives about 79,000 clones, roughly 93% of which show up once; 3.5% to 4% is in the top ten. The sample taken for sequencing was PBMCs. The source of these receptors is a woman aged 30 to 39 in good health and CMV-seronegative. CDR3s include the opening cysteine and the closing phenylalanine or tryptophan. The order of the fields is clone size, V gene, D gene, J gene, CDR3 protein, CDR3 DNA. D genes are given only for firm matches. Only part of the rows carry a size: once, few, many, or a class if the clone is expanded.

.	TRBV9	.	TRBJ2-7	CASSEQEGSEQYF	TGTGCCAGCAGCGAGCAGGAGGGGAGCGAGCAGTACTTC
.	TRBV7-9	TRBD2	TRBJ2-2	CASSLVRGSGKVTGELFF	TGTGCCAGCAGCTTAGTACGTGGGAGCGGGAAAGTCACCGGGGAGCTGTTTTTT
.	TRBV11-1	.	TRBJ2-7	CASSLETQYQQYF	TGTGCCAGCAGCTTAGAGACTCAATACCAGCAGTACTTC
once	TRBV9	TRBD1	TRBJ2-2	CASSVRTGATGELFF	TGTGCCAGCAGCGTGAGGACAGGGGCCACCGGGGAGCTGTTTTTT
.	TRBV4-2	TRBD2	TRBJ2-7	CASSQDLAGETIEQYF	TGTGCCAGCAGCCAAGATCTAGCGGGGGAAACAATCGAGCAGTACTTC
once	TRBV10-1	TRBD1	TRBJ2-7	CASSESGQGFYEQYF	TGCGCCAGCAGTGAGTCGGGACAGGGATTCTACGAGCAGTACTTC
.	TRBV9	TRBD1	TRBJ2-3	CASRPRDRPTDTQYF	TGTGCCAGCAGACCCCGGGACAGACCCACAGATACGCAGTATTTT
.	TRBV6-6	TRBD1	TRBJ2-3	CASSFPGQGIDTQYF	TGTGCCAGCAGTTTCCCTGGACAGGGGATAGATACGCAGTATTTT
.	TRBV2	.	TRBJ1-1	CASSGEGRTEAFF	TGTGCCAGCAGTGGGGAGGGTCGCACTGAAGCTTTCTTT
.	TRBV5-1	TRBD2	TRBJ2-1	CASSETSGTQSPFF	TGCGCCAGCAGCGAGACTAGCGGGACCCAGTCTCCGTTCTTC
.	TRBV6-1	TRBD1	TRBJ1-5	CASRPDRGWDQPQHF	TGTGCCAGCAGGCCCGACAGGGGGTGGGATCAGCCCCAGCATTTT
.	TRBV7-9	.	TRBJ2-1	CASSLEQAYNEQFF	TGTGCCAGCAGCTTAGAACAGGCCTATAATGAGCAGTTCTTC
few	TRBV7-2	TRBD2	TRBJ2-1	CASSKPSGGANNEQFF	TGTGCCAGCAGCAAGCCTAGCGGGGGGGCCAACAATGAGCAGTTCTTC
.	TRBV15	TRBD1	TRBJ1-1	CATSREGTGDKEAFF	TGTGCCACCAGCAGAGAGGGGACAGGAGACAAGGAAGCTTTCTTT
.	TRBV6-4	TRBD1	TRBJ2-3	CASSDNRGSDTQYF	TGTGCCAGCAGTGACAACAGGGGATCAGATACGCAGTATTTT
.	TRBV10-2	TRBD1	TRBJ1-3	CASRQGASGNTIYF	TGCGCCAGCAGACAGGGGGCCTCGGGAAACACCATATATTTT
.	TRBV9	.	TRBJ2-7	CASSSRVTGEQYF	TGTGCCAGCAGTTCCAGGGTTACGGGCGAGCAGTACTTC
.	TRBV6-4	TRBD1	TRBJ1-4	CASSENRGGEKLFF	TGTGCCAGCAGTGAGAACAGGGGGGGGGAAAAACTGTTTTTT
.	TRBV2	TRBD1	TRBJ2-3	CASSWDRPSTDTQYF	TGTGCCAGCAGTTGGGACAGACCTAGCACAGATACGCAGTATTTT
once	TRBV28	TRBD2	TRBJ2-3	CASSLAGARRTDTQYF	TGTGCCAGCTCCTTAGCGGGGGCCCGACGCACAGATACGCAGTATTTT
.	TRBV18	TRBD1	TRBJ2-1	CASSPGTGPGEQFF	TGTGCCAGCTCACCAGGGACAGGCCCCGGTGAGCAGTTCTTC
.	TRBV19	TRBD1	TRBJ1-2	CASRDRGRHGYTF	TGTGCCAGTAGGGACAGGGGGCGACACGGCTACACCTTC
.	TRBV7-9	TRBD1	TRBJ1-5	CASSVSTGNNQPQHF	TGTGCCAGCAGCGTCTCGACAGGGAACAATCAGCCCCAGCATTTT
once	TRBV7-9	TRBD1	TRBJ1-3	CASSPRQGGNTIYF	TGTGCCAGCAGCCCTCGACAGGGGGGAAACACCATATATTTT
.	TRBV9	TRBD2	TRBJ2-3	CASSVAGGPFTDTQYF	TGTGCCAGCAGCGTAGCGGGAGGGCCCTTCACAGATACGCAGTATTTT
.	TRBV19	TRBD1	TRBJ2-7	CASSQQGPTTYEQYF	TGTGCCAGTAGCCAACAGGGGCCGACGACCTACGAGCAGTACTTC
once	TRBV5-4	.	TRBJ2-1	CASTLTSRRRGEQFF	TGTGCCAGCACCTTAACTTCGCGGAGACGGGGTGAGCAGTTCTTC
.	TRBV27	TRBD2	TRBJ2-5	CASQPRLAGRRETQYF	TGTGCCAGTCAGCCCCGACTAGCGGGACGGCGAGAGACCCAGTACTTC
.	TRBV18	TRBD2	TRBJ2-7	CASSPGLAGGVYEQYF	TGTGCCAGCTCACCCGGACTAGCGGGTGGAGTATACGAGCAGTACTTC
.	TRBV7-8	.	TRBJ2-5	CASSLRTGGMPSGAAVETQYF	TGTGCCAGCAGCTTGAGGACAGGGGGAATGCCTAGCGGGGCCGCCGTAGAGACCCAGTACTTC
.	TRBV14	TRBD1	TRBJ2-5	CASSQVTGGIETQYF	TGTGCCAGCAGCCAAGTTACAGGGGGAATAGAGACCCAGTACTTC
.	TRBV4-2	.	TRBJ2-1	CASSLSEGSYNEQFF	TGTGCCAGCAGCCTTTCGGAGGGGTCCTACAATGAGCAGTTCTTC
few	TRBV5-6	TRBD1	TRBJ1-2	CASSPVGDRGRGYTF	TGTGCCAGCAGCCCTGTGGGGGACAGGGGGCGGGGCTACACCTTC
.	TRBV18	.	TRBJ1-1	CASSPASTEAFF	TGTGCCAGCTCACCTGCGAGCACTGAAGCTTTCTTT
once	TRBV2	TRBD1	TRBJ1-4	CASKSGTGLEKLFF	TGTGCCAGCAAATCCGGGACAGGGCTTGAAAAACTGTTTTTT
.	TRBV7-8	.	TRBJ1-4	CASSSQWADEKLFF	TGTGCCAGCAGCTCCCAGTGGGCCGATGAAAAACTGTTTTTT
.	TRBV2	.	TRBJ2-3	CASSSTDTQYF	TGTGCCAGCTCTAGCACAGATACGCAGTATTTT
.	TRBV9	.	TRBJ2-2	CASSVGAGWTGELFF	TGTGCCAGCAGCGTAGGAGCGGGCTGGACCGGGGAGCTGTTTTTT
.	TRBV20-1	.	TRBJ1-2	CSAGVVGGYTF	TGCAGTGCCGGGGTTGTGGGGGGCTACACCTTC
.	TRBV7-3	TRBD1	TRBJ1-2	CASSSQGGANYGYTF	TGTGCCAGCAGCTCTCAGGGGGGCGCTAACTATGGCTACACCTTC
.	TRBV2	.	TRBJ1-5	CASRAGAASSNQPQHF	TGTGCCAGCCGGGCGGGGGCAGCTAGTAGCAATCAGCCCCAGCATTTT
.	TRBV29-1	.	TRBJ2-1	CSVDAGASYNEQFF	TGCAGCGTTGATGCCGGAGCTTCCTACAATGAGCAGTTCTTC
.	TRBV18	.	TRBJ2-5	CASSPAGETQYF	TGTGCCAGCTCACCAGCCGGAGAGACCCAGTACTTC
.	TRBV9	.	TRBJ1-5	CASANRVCDNQPQHF	TGTGCCAGCGCTAACAGGGTTTGTGACAATCAGCCCCAGCATTTT
.	TRBV18	TRBD2	TRBJ2-3	CASSPGLAGGNTDTQYF	TGTGCCAGCTCACCGGGACTAGCGGGGGGCAACACAGATACGCAGTATTTT
.	TRBV19	.	TRBJ1-6	CASKKDLLSPYNSPLHF	TGTGCCAGTAAGAAAGACTTACTTTCACCTTATAATTCACCCCTCCACTTT
.	TRBV28	TRBD2	TRBJ2-1	CASSSLEIMLAGTSGYNEQFF	TGTGCCAGCAGTTCCCTTGAAATAATGCTAGCGGGGACTAGCGGATACAATGAGCAGTTCTTC